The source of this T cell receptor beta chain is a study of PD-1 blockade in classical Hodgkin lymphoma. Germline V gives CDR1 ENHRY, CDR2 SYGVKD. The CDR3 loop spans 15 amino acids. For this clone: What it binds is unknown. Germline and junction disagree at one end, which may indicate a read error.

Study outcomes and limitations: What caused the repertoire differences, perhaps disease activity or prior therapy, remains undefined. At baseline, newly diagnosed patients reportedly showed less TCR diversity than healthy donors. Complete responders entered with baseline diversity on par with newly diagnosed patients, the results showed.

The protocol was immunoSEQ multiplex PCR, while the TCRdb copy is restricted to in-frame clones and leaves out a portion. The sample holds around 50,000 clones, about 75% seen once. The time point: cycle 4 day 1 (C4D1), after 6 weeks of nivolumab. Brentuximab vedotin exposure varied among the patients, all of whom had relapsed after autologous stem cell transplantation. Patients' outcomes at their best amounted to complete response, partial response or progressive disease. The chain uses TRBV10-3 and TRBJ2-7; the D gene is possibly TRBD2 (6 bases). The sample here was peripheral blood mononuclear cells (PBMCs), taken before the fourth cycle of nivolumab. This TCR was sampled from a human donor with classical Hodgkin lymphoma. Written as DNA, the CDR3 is TGTGCCACCAGTGACCCGTTAGCGGCTGCCTACGAGCAGTACTTC. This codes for CATSDPLAAAYEQYF.